What follows describes a single T cell receptor (beta chain). Its specificity is not known. TCRdb used MiXCR to reprocess the 5' RACE reads, holding one entry per CDR3 protein. This sample has some 900,000 distinct CDR3 sequences, with over 9% found just once. This specimen belongs to a study of identical twins. The study's findings and limits: A cross-sectional statistical analysis, not follow-up of the same donors, supported the conclusions.

This CDR3 contains 13 residues. Trimming removed 2 bases from V and 1 base from J, with 6 bases in between. The germline CDR1 and CDR2 sequences are SGHRS and YFSETQ. These data also featured in a second study, about yellow fever vaccine responses in identical twins.

Sequencing was carried out using PBMCs. The receptor was isolated from a woman aged 18-29 years in good health. This sequence joins TRBV5-1 and TRBJ2-5; D remains unclear. Here the CDR3 DNA reads TGCGCCAGCAGCTTAATGCGCCAAGAGACCCAGTACTTC. Its translation: CASSLMRQETQYF.